A selection of T cell receptor beta chains follows, all from one sample in a study of T cells after yellow fever vaccination. TCRdb recomputed calls from the 5' RACE reads with MiXCR, one row per CDR3 protein. This repertoire shows approximately 510,000 distinct CDR3 sequences, about a fifth found once; its top ten account for approximately 15%. Sequenced here: PBMCs, sampled roughly 20 days after the first yellow fever vaccination. The receptors were gathered from a man aged 18 to 35 who received the YFV17D yellow fever vaccine. Both conserved end residues are part of each CDR3. The D gene is left open where the match is weak. Not all rows give a size; the values are once, few, many and, for expanded clones, a class.

>few|TRBV7-2|NA|TRBJ1-5
CASIIGPGPQPQHF
TGTGCCAGCATAATCGGGCCAGGGCCTCAGCCCCAGCATTTT
>NA|TRBV6-5|NA|TRBJ2-5
CASSYNQGNQETQYF
TGTGCCAGCAGTTACAACCAGGGAAACCAAGAGACCCAGTACTTC
>once|TRBV7-6|TRBD1|TRBJ2-3
CASSSTQGDSDTQYF
TGTGCCAGCAGCTCAACACAGGGGGACTCAGATACGCAGTATTTT
>NA|TRBV6-2/TRBV6-3|TRBD1|TRBJ2-1
CASSRKGAGRVDEQFF
TGTGCCAGCAGTAGGAAGGGGGCAGGGAGAGTGGACGAGCAGTTCTTC
>many|TRBV5-4|TRBD1|TRBJ2-5
CASSLQGARETQYF
TGCGCCAGCAGCTTGCAGGGGGCTCGGGAGACCCAGTACTTC
>few|TRBV12-3/TRBV12-4|NA|TRBJ2-1
CASRTGLESGEQFF
TGTGCCAGCAGGACGGGGCTGGAATCGGGTGAGCAGTTCTTC
>few|TRBV7-9|TRBD2|TRBJ2-3
CASSFPGRGAGADTQYF
TGTGCCAGCAGCTTCCCGGGGCGGGGGGCCGGGGCAGATACGCAGTATTTT
>NA|TRBV5-1|NA|TRBJ2-1
CASSLREVKIQQFF
TGCGCCAGCAGCTTGAGGGAGGTTAAGATACAGCAGTTCTTC
>few|TRBV7-9|NA|TRBJ1-5
CASSLAGYDSNQPQHF
TGTGCCAGCAGCTTAGCGGGGTACGACAGCAATCAGCCCCAGCATTTT
>NA|TRBV4-3|NA|TRBJ2-5
CASSQGYGEQKETQYF
TGCGCCAGCAGCCAAGGTTACGGAGAACAGAAAGAGACCCAGTACTTC